The 25 T cell receptor beta chains given below trace back to one sample, sequenced in a study of blood T cell repertoires in COVID-19. TCRdb's copy holds only in-frame clones and misses some; the assay was immunoSEQ multiplex PCR. The sample has 90,000 to 110,000 clones, 80% to 85% seen once. The specimen sequenced was peripheral blood. Receptor source: an elderly man with acute or convalescent COVID-19.

The chain's CDR3 is CASSDPSGTGHLFYGYTF. The DNA of the CDR3 is TGTGCCAGCAGTGATCCTTCCGGGACAGGGCATCTTTTCTATGGCTACACCTTC. The rearrangement links TRBV25-1 to TRBJ1-2; TRBD1 matches 9 bases. CDR3 length equals 18 residues. V lost 3 bases and J lost 4; bases outside the gene matches: 15. CDR1 and CDR2 (germline): MGHDK, SYGVNS.

The chain uses TRBV20-1 and TRBJ2-1; 9 bases line up with TRBD1. The CDR3 is 11 residues long. The germline V gene has CDR1 DFQATT and CDR2 SNEGSKA (reference sequence). J lost 10 bases, V lost 6 bases, and 4 bases had no gene match. CDR3 nucleotide sequence: TGCAGTGCAAGGGGACAGGGAGAGCAGTTCTTC. Translating gives CSARGQGEQFF.

J is TRBJ2-5 and V is TRBV4-1, with TRBD1 identical over 7 bases. Losses at the gene ends were 9 bases for V and 5 bases for J; bases not matched to a gene: 12. CDR3 length equals 14 residues. The germline CDR1 and CDR2 sequences are MGHRA and YSYEKL. CDR3 coding DNA: TGCGCCAGGACCGGGACAGCCTCCGGGGAGACCCAGTACTTC. Protein product: CARTGTASGETQYF.

The chain combines TRBV19 with TRBJ2-1; D is possibly TRBD2 (5 bases). The V and J ends lost 0 bases and 3 bases respectively, with 6 bases between them. CDR3 length equals 14 residues. CDR1 and CDR2 (germline): LNHDA, SQIVND (reference sequence). CDR3 residues: CASSIDGLYNEQFF. In nucleotides, the CDR3 is TGTGCCAGTAGTATAGACGGACTCTACAATGAGCAGTTCTTC.

CDR3 bases: TGTGCCAGCAGCCTGAGACTAGCGAACACCGGGGAGCTGTTTTTT. Translation gives CASSLRLANTGELFF. This sequence joins TRBV5-4 and TRBJ2-2; tentatively, D is TRBD2 (6 bases). V lost 4 bases to trimming and J lost 0 bases, with 10 bases between them. This CDR3 has 15 amino acids. CDR1 is SGHNT, CDR2 YYREEE, per germline (reference sequence). Full variable domain (remainder filled in from reference TRBV5-4 and TRBJ2-2): ETGVTQSPTHLIKTRGQQVTLRCSSQSGHNTVSWYQQALGQGPQFIFQYYREEENGRGNFPPRFSGLQFPNYSSELNVNALELDDSALYLCASSLRLANTGELFFGEGSRLTVL.

This clone was counted once. The chain recombines TRBV28 with TRBJ1-1; D is ambiguous. Per the germline V gene, CDR1 is MDHEN and CDR2 is SYDVKM. The CDR3 runs 12 residues. The CDR3 region is CATRSGLAEAFF. Here the CDR3 DNA reads TGTGCAACGCGGTCGGGGTTGGCTGAAGCTTTCTTT.

This clone was seen only once. The rearrangement uses TRBV6-5 and TRBJ2-3, with 11 bases lining up with TRBD2. Germline trimming cut 4 bases from V and 4 bases from J; bases unmatched to any gene: 4. The germline CDR1 and CDR2 sequences are MNHEY and SVGAGI. This CDR3 is built from 15 residues. CDR3 in amino acids: CASSLAGGPSDTQYF. Here the CDR3 DNA reads TGTGCCAGCAGTTTAGCGGGAGGGCCCTCAGATACGCAGTATTTT.

This clone appeared a few times. CDR3 region: CASGSGQRKGYDTEAFF. In DNA form, the CDR3 reads TGCGCCAGCGGCTCCGGACAGCGTAAGGGGTATGACACTGAAGCTTTCTTT. The J gene is TRBJ1-1, the V gene TRBV5-1; D is perhaps TRBD1 (6 bases). CDR1 SGHRS and CDR2 YFSETQ come from the germline V gene. Trimming took off 7 bases at V and 3 bases at J, with 25 bases between the two ends. The CDR3 has 17 residues.

The chain carries TRBV4-1 and TRBJ1-2; no clear D. The CDR3 covers 15 residues. The V end was cut by 1 base, the J end by 4 bases, with 13 bases between. CDR1 is MGHRA, CDR2 YSYEKL, per germline. CDR3 region: CASSQVLGVLYGYTF. CDR3 bases: TGCGCCAGCAGCCAAGTTCTGGGCGTACTCTATGGCTACACCTTC.

The chain carries TRBV7-8 and TRBJ2-3; no reliable D call. V shed 5 bases and J shed 4 bases, with 10 bases lying between them. Germline V gene sequence: CDR1 SGHVS, CDR2 FQNEAQ. This CDR3 has 13 amino acids. This CDR3 is CASSLTESDTQYF. The CDR3 nucleotides read TGTGCCAGCAGCCTAACGGAGTCAGATACGCAGTATTTT.

A single count supports this clone. This chain links TRBV25-1 with TRBJ1-1; D is undetermined. V was cut by 4 bases and J by 8 bases, with 14 bases left in between. The CDR3 has 13 amino acids. The germline CDR1 and CDR2 sequences are MGHDK and SYGVNS. The CDR3 region has the DNA TGTGCCAGCAGTGGGTGGGAGCGTAACGAAGCTTTCTTT. The encoded protein is CASSGWERNEAFF.

This clone showed up many times. The J gene is TRBJ2-7, the V gene TRBV9; 9 positions match TRBD1. Per the germline V gene, CDR1 is SGDLS and CDR2 is YYNGEE. The CDR3 totals 16 residues. V lost 0 bases and J lost 2; bases outside the gene matches: 6. CDR3 loop: CASSVAGTGSTYEQYF. CDR3 DNA sequence: TGTGCCAGCAGCGTAGCCGGGACAGGGTCGACCTACGAGCAGTACTTC.

The chain couples TRBV5-6 to TRBJ2-7; TRBD1 matches 7 bases. The CDR3 contains 13 residues. Germline V lookup: CDR1 SGHDT, CDR2 YYEEEE. The V and J ends lost 4 bases and 3 bases, in that order; junction bases with no gene match: 4. The CDR3 protein is CASSQDRNYEQYF. Here the CDR3 DNA reads TGTGCCAGCAGCCAGGACAGGAACTACGAGCAGTACTTC.

This chain uses TRBV5-1 with TRBJ2-7, with 9 bases fitting TRBD1. This CDR3 spans 16 amino acids. Germline CDR1 SGHRS, CDR2 YFSETQ. After removal of 3 bases from V and 6 bases from J, the junction contained 13 bases not matched to a gene. The CDR3 DNA follows: TGCGCCAGCAGCTGGGGGACAGGGAACTTACTTAGCGAGCAGTACTTC. It yields the protein CASSWGTGNLLSEQYF.

The rearrangement uses TRBV18 and TRBJ2-5; D ambiguous. There are 14 residues in the CDR3. V dropped 0 bases and J dropped 2 bases, with 7 bases sitting between them. Germline CDR1 is KGHSH and CDR2 is LQKENI. The CDR3 protein is CASSPPQEQETQYF. For the CDR3, the DNA is TGTGCCAGCTCACCACCCCAGGAACAAGAGACCCAGTACTTC.

This chain joins TRBV25-1 and TRBJ1-1; no definite D call. V was trimmed by 5 bases and J by 7 bases, leaving 17 bases between them. The CDR3 has 14 amino acids. Germline CDR1 reads MGHDK; CDR2 reads SYGVNS. DNA for the CDR3: TGTGCCAGCAGTCCCCGAGGCGGGTGGTTTGAAGCTTTCTTT. Encoded protein: CASSPRGGWFEAFF.

The V call is TRBV4-2, the J call TRBJ1-4, with a weak D call TRBD1 (5 bases). Trimming pared 0 bases from V and 3 bases from J, leaving 8 bases between. Germline loops: CDR1 LGHNA, CDR2 YNFKEQ. The CDR3 totals 15 residues. For the CDR3, the DNA is TGTGCCAGCAGCCAAGATGGGGCTGCTAATGAAAAACTGTTTTTT. This sequence encodes CASSQDGAANEKLFF.

The chain combines TRBV6-4 with TRBJ1-5, with unresolved D. CDR1 and CDR2 from the germline V gene are MRHNA and SNTAGT. The CDR3 spans 12 residues. Trimming removed 11 bases at V and 1 base at J, with 9 bases between. CDR3 region: CAPSGSNQPQHF. CDR3 sequence (DNA): TGTGCCCCTTCGGGGAGCAATCAGCCCCAGCATTTT.

The V call is TRBV5-1, the J call TRBJ2-3, with TRBD2 identical over 12 bases. The ends lost 0 bases at V and 2 bases at J; junction bases unmatched: 4. CDR1 and CDR2 (germline): SGHRS, YFSETQ. The CDR3 totals 17 residues. CDR3 in DNA: TGCGCCAGCAGCTTGGCGCCTAGCGGGAGGGCCACAGATACGCAGTATTTT. This gives the protein CASSLAPSGRATDTQYF. Drawing the rest from reference TRBV5-1 and TRBJ2-3, the complete variable domain is KAGVTQTPRYLIKTRGQQVTLSCSPISGHRSVSWYQQTPGQGLQFLFEYFSETQRNKGNFPGRFSGRQFSNSRSEMNVSTLELGDSALYLCASSLAPSGRATDTQYFGPGTRLTVL.

V and J are TRBV5-1 and TRBJ2-7; a possible D gene is TRBD2 (5 bases). V was cut by 0 bases and J by 10 bases, with 14 bases left in between. CDR1 is SGHRS and CDR2 is YFSETQ in the germline V gene. This CDR3 is 13 amino acids long. The chain's CDR3 is CASSLAGSVSQYF. The CDR3 DNA sequence: TGCGCCAGCAGCTTGGCGGGGAGTGTATCTCAGTACTTC. Filled out from reference TRBV5-1 and TRBJ2-7, the complete variable domain reads KAGVTQTPRYLIKTRGQQVTLSCSPISGHRSVSWYQQTPGQGLQFLFEYFSETQRNKGNFPGRFSGRQFSNSRSEMNVSTLELGDSALYLCASSLAGSVSQYFGPGTRLTVT.

This clone was seen once. V is TRBV28 and J is TRBJ1-5, with 7 bases identical to TRBD1. J lost 0 bases, V lost 5 bases, and 13 bases had no gene match. This CDR3 is built from 18 residues. The germline gives CDR1 MDHEN, CDR2 SYDVKM. CDR3 bases: TGTGCCAGCAGTCCCACTTGGTCGACAGGGCTTAGCAATCAGCCCCAGCATTTT. This gives the protein CASSPTWSTGLSNQPQHF.

This clone has a single count. The chain is built from TRBV6-5 and TRBJ2-1, with TRBD1 identical over 8 bases. The V and J ends lost 7 bases and 2 bases, in that order; junction bases with no gene match: 7. The length of the CDR3 is 15 residues. Germline CDR1 reads MNHEY; CDR2 reads SVGAGI. CDR3 DNA sequence: TGTGCCAGCACCCAGACAGGGGACCCCTACAATGAGCAGTTCTTC. Translating it yields CASTQTGDPYNEQFF.

The chain is built from TRBV6-5 and TRBJ1-4; D remains unclear. CDR1 and CDR2 (germline): MNHEY, SVGAGI. This CDR3 spans 11 amino acids. Trimming cost V 4 bases and J 8 bases, with 5 bases left between them. CDR3 DNA: TGTGCCAGCAGTTTAGTAGAAAAACTGTTTTTT. Its translation is CASSLVEKLFF.

The chain couples TRBV18 to TRBJ1-1; weak D call: TRBD1 (5 bases). V was trimmed by 2 bases and J by 1 base, leaving 11 bases between them. Germline V CDR1 and CDR2: KGHSH, LQKENI. The CDR3 length is 15 residues. CDR3 region: CASSPSRTRNTEAFF. As DNA, the CDR3 is TGTGCCAGCTCACCATCCCGGACAAGGAACACTGAAGCTTTCTTT.

A few counts support this clone. The chain uses TRBV28 and TRBJ1-1; 8 bases align to TRBD1. Germline V CDR1 and CDR2: MDHEN, SYDVKM. V shed 8 bases and J 10 bases; nucleotides not matched to a gene: 6. The CDR3 extends over 11 amino acids. The CDR3 reads CASATGVGAFF. The CDR3 DNA is TGTGCCAGCGCGACAGGGGTGGGAGCTTTCTTT.